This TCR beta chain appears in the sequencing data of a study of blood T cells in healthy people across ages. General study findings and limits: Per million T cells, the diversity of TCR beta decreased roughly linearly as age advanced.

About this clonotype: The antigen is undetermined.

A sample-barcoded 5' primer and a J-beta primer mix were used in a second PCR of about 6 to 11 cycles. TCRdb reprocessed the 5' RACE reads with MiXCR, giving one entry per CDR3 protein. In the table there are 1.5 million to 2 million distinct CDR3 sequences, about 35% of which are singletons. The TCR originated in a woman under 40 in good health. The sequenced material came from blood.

CDR3 sequence: CSTELAGGPLNEQFF. The CDR3 DNA sequence: TGCAGTACTGAACTAGCGGGAGGGCCTCTCAATGAGCAGTTCTTC. This chain joins TRBV20-1 and TRBJ2-1; 13 bases map to TRBD2. V shed 8 bases and J 6 bases; nucleotides not matched to a gene: 10. The CDR3 is 15 residues long. The germline gives CDR1 DFQATT, CDR2 SNEGSKA (reference sequence).